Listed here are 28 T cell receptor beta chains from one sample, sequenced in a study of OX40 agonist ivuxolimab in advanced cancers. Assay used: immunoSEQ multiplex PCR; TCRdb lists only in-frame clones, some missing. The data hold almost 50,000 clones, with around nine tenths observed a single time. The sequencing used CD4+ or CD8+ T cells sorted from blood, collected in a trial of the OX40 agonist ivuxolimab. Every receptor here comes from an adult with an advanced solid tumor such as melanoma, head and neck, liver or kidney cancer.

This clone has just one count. The chain's CDR3 is CASSLAPTSGGNEQFF. The CDR3 DNA follows: TGTGCCAGCAGCTTAGCGCCCACTAGCGGAGGGAATGAGCAGTTCTTC. The genes are TRBV7-6 and TRBJ2-1, with 8 bases that match TRBD2. The CDR3 is 16 amino acids. Germline CDR1 SGHVS, CDR2 FNYEAQ. Losses at the gene ends were 0 bases for V and 7 bases for J; bases not matched to a gene: 8.

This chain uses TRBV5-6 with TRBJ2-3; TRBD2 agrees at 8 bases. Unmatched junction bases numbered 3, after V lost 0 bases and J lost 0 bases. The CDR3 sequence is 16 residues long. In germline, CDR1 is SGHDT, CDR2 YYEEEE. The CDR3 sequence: CASSLAGGLSTDTQYF. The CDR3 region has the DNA TGTGCCAGCAGCTTGGCGGGAGGGCTTAGCACAGATACGCAGTATTTT.

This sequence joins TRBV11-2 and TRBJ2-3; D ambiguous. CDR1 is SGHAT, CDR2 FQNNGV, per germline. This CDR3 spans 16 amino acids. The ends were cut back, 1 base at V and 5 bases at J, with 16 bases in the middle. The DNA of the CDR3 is TGTGCCAGCAGCTTAGGTACGATCCTGAAAGAAGATACGCAGTATTTT. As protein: CASSLGTILKEDTQYF. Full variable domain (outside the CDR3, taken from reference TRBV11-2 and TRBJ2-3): EAGVAQSPRYKIIEKRQSVAFWCNPISGHATLYWYQQILGQGPKLLIQFQNNGVVDDSQLPKDRFSAERLKGVDSTLKIQPAKLEDSAVYLCASSLGTILKEDTQYFGPGTRLTVL.

The CDR3 reads CASSYGPGEGEQYF. In nucleotides, the CDR3 is TGTGCCAGCAGTTACGGTCCCGGGGAGGGGGAGCAGTACTTC. This chain connects TRBV6-5 to TRBJ2-7; 7 bases are a match to TRBD2. Germline V lookup: CDR1 MNHEY, CDR2 SVGAGI. The CDR3 is made up of 14 amino acids. The trim removed 2 bases at V and 7 bases at J, leaving 8 bases unmatched.

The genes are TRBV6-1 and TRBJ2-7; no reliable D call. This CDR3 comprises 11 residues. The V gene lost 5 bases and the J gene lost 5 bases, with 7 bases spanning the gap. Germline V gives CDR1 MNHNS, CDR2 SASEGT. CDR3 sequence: CASSYIDEQYF. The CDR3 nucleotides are TGTGCCAGCAGTTATATCGACGAGCAGTACTTC.

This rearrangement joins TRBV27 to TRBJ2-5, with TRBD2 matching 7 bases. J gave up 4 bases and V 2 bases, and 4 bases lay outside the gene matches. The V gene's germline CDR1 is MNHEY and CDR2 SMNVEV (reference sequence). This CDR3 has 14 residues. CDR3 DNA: TGTGCCAGCAGTTTAGGTGGGGAGGGAGAGACCCAGTACTTC. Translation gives CASSLGGEGETQYF.

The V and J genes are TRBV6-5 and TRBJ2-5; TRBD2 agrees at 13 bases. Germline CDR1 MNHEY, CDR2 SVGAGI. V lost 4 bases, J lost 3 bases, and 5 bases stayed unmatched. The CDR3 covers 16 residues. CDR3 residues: CASSLSGTSGEETQYF. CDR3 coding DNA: TGTGCCAGCAGTTTGTCCGGGACTAGCGGGGAAGAGACCCAGTACTTC.

CDR3 in amino acids: CASSGSSGNYGYTF. CDR3 coding DNA: TGTGCCAGCAGCGGATCTTCGGGTAACTATGGCTACACCTTC. V and J are TRBV9 and TRBJ1-2; D is ambiguous. The CDR3 contains 14 residues. Germline V gene sequence: CDR1 SGDLS, CDR2 YYNGEE. Trimming pared 3 bases from V and 1 base from J, leaving 10 bases between. Together with reference TRBV9 and TRBJ1-2, the CDR3 gives the full variable domain: DSGVTQTPKHLITATGQRVTLRCSPRSGDLSVYWYQQSLDQGLQFLIQYYNGEERAKGNILERFSAQQFPDLHSELNLSSLELGDSALYFCASSGSSGNYGYTFGSGTRLTVV.

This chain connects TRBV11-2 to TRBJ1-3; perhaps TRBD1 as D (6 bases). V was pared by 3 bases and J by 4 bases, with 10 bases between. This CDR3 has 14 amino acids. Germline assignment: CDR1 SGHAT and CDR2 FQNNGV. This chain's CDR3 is CASSFTGLGNTIYF. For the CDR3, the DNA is TGTGCCAGCAGCTTTACAGGGTTGGGAAACACCATATATTTT.

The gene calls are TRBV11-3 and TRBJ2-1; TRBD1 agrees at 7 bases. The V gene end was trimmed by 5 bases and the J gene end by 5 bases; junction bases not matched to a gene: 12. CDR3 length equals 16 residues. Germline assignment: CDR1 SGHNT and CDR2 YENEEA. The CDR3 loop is CASSPTLWGQHNEQFF. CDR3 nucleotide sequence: TGTGCCAGCAGCCCTACACTCTGGGGACAGCACAATGAGCAGTTCTTC.

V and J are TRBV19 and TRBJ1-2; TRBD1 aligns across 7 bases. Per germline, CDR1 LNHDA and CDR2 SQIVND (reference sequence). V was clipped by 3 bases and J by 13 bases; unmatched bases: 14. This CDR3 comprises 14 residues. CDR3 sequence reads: CASSMLISTGVSTF. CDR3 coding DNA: TGTGCCAGTAGTATGCTGATCTCTACAGGGGTTAGCACCTTC. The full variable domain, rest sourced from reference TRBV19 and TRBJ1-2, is DGGITQSPKYLFRKEGQNVTLSCEQNLNHDAMYWYRQDPGQGLRLIYYSQIVNDFQKGDIAEGYSVSREKKESFPLTVTSAQKNPTAFYLCASSMLISTGVSTFGSGTRLTVV.

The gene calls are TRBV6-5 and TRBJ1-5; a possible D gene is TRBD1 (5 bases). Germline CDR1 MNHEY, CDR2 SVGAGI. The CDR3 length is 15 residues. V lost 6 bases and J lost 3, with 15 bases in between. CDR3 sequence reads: CASRMDIGINQPQHF. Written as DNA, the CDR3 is TGTGCCAGCAGAATGGACATAGGGATCAATCAGCCCCAGCATTTT.

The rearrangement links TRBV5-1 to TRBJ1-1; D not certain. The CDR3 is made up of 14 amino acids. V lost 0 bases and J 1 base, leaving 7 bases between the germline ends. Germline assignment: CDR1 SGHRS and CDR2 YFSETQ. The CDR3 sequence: CASSLGPGNTEAFF. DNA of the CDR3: TGCGCCAGCAGCTTGGGACCGGGGAACACTGAAGCTTTCTTT. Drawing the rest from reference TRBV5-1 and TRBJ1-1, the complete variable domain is KAGVTQTPRYLIKTRGQQVTLSCSPISGHRSVSWYQQTPGQGLQFLFEYFSETQRNKGNFPGRFSGRQFSNSRSEMNVSTLELGDSALYLCASSLGPGNTEAFFGQGTRLTVV.

This CDR3 is CATGLAGVYEQYF. CDR3 DNA sequence: TGCGCCACCGGACTAGCGGGAGTGTACGAGCAGTACTTC. The chain links TRBV10-2 to TRBJ2-7; 13 bases are shared with TRBD2. V trimming: 10 bases; J trimming: 4 bases; junction bases outside the gene matches: 4. The CDR3 extends over 13 amino acids. The germline V gene has CDR1 WSHSY and CDR2 SAAADI.

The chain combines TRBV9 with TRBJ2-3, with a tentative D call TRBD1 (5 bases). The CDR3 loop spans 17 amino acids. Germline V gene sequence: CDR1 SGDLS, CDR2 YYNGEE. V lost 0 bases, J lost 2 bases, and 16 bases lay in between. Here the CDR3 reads CASSVGLIGHNTDTQYF. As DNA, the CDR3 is TGTGCCAGCAGCGTAGGCCTAATCGGACATAACACAGATACGCAGTATTTT.

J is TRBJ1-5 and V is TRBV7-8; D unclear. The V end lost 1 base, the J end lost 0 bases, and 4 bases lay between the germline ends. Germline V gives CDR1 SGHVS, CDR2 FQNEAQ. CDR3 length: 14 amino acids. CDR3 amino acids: CASSLVVSNQPQHF. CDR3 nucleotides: TGTGCCAGCAGCTTAGTTGTTAGCAATCAGCCCCAGCATTTT.

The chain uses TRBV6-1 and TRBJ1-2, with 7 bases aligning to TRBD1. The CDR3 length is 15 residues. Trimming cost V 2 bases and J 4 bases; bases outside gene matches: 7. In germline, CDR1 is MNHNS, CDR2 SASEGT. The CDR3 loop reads CASSERGPTSYGYTF. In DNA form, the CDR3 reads TGTGCCAGCAGTGAAAGGGGGCCCACTAGCTATGGCTACACCTTC.

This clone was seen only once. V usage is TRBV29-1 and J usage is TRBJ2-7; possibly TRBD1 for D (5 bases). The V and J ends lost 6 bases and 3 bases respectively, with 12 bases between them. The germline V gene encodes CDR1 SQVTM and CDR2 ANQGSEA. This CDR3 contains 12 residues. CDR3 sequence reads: CSVENDSYEQYF. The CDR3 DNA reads TGCAGCGTCGAGAACGACAGCTACGAGCAGTACTTC.

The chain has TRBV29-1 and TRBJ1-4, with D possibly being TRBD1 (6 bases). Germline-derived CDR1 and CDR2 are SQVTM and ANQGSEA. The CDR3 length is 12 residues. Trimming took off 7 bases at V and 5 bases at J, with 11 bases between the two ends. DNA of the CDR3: TGCAGCGCCAGGGGATTGAATGAAAAACTGTTTTTT. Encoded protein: CSARGLNEKLFF.

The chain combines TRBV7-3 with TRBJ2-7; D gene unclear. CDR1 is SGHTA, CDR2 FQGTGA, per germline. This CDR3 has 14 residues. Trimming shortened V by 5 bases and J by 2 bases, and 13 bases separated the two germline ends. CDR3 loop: CASSHSDGTYEQYF. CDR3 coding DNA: TGTGCCAGCAGCCATTCCGACGGAACCTACGAGCAGTACTTC.

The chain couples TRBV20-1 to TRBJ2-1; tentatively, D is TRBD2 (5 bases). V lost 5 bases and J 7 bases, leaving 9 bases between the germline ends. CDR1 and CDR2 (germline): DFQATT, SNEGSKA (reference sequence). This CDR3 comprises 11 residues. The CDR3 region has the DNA TGCAGTGCTCGAGGGCGGAATGAGCAGTTCTTC. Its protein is CSARGRNEQFF.

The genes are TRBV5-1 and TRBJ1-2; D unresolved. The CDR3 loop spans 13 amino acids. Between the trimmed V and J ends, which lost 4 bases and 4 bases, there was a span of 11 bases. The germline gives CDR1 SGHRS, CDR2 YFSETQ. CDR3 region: CASSTDGGYGYTF. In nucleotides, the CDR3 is TGCGCCAGCAGCACGGACGGCGGCTATGGCTACACCTTC.

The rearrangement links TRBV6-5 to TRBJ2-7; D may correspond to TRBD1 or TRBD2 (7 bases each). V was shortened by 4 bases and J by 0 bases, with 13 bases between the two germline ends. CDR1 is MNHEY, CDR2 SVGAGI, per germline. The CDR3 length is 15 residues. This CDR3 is CASSWGGTASYEQYF. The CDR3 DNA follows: TGTGCCAGCAGTTGGGGGGGGACAGCCTCCTACGAGCAGTACTTC.

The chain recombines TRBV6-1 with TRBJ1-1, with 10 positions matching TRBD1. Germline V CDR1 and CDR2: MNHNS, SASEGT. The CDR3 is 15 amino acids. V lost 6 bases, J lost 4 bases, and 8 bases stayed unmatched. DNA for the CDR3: TGTGCCAGCAGCTATCCTAGGACAGGGGGCACTGAAGCTTTCTTT. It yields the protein CASSYPRTGGTEAFF.

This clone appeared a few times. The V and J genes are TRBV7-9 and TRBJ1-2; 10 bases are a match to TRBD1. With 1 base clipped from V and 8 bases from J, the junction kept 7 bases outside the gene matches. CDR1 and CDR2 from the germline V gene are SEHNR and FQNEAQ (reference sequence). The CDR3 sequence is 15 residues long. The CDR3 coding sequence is TGTGCCAGCAGCTTAGGCCCTGGACAGGGGGACGGCTACACCTTC. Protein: CASSLGPGQGDGYTF.

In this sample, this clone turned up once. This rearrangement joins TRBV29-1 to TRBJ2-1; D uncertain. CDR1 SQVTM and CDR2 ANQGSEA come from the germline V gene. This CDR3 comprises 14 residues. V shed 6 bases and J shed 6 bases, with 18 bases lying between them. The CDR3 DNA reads TGCAGCGTGGCGGCGCCCAACTCGGGCAATGAGCAGTTCTTC. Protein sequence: CSVAAPNSGNEQFF.

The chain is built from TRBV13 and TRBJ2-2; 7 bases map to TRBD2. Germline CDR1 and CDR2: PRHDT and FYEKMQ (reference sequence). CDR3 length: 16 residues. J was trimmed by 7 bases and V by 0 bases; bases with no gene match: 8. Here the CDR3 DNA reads TGTGCCAGCAGCTTAGGCCGAACTAGCGCTGGCGGGGAGCTGTTTTTT. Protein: CASSLGRTSAGGELFF.

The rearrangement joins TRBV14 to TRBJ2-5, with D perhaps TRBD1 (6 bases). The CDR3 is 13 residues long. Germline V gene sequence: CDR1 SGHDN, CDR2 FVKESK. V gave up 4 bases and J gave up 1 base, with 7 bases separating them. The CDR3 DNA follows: TGTGCCAGCAGCCGACAGGTCCAAGAGACCCAGTACTTC. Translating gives CASSRQVQETQYF.